The T cell receptor (beta chain) under discussion was sequenced for a study of CD8 T cells in Susac syndrome. General study results and limits: Regarding the TCR sequencing and HLA analysis, the study admitted that a relatively small number of individuals were involved.

From blood CD8+ and CD4+ T cells, TCR beta sequences were generated. Random hexamers served to reverse transcribe about 0.5 to 1 ug RNA. Amplification of the TCR beta CDR3 was carried out by immunoSEQ multiplex PCR, which spanned a total of 54 Vbeta and 13 Jbeta segments. TCRdb reanalysed the immunoSEQ multiplex PCR reads using MiXCR and keeps one entry per CDR3 protein. This table holds 150,000 to 200,000 distinct CDR3 sequences, 80% to 95% found once. Germline values: CDR1 SGHDT, CDR2 YYEEEE. The CDR3 sequence is 12 residues long. Trimming removed 2 bases from V and 6 bases from J, with 8 bases in between. About this clonotype: Its specificity is not known.

The TCR comes from a human donor with multiple sclerosis. This chain links TRBV5-6 with TRBJ2-5; D unresolved. Sequenced sample: CD4+ T cells from PBMCs. CDR3 sequence reads: CASSFPLQTQYF. The CDR3 DNA sequence: TGTGCCAGCAGCTTCCCTTTACAGACCCAGTACTTC.